A selection of T cell receptor beta chains follows, all from one sample in a study of shared clonotypes between healthy human individuals. The method was immunoSEQ multiplex PCR; TCRdb's version includes in-frame clones alone and lacks a portion of them. The repertoire holds a few million clones, with approximately 96% as singletons. The sample was naive CD4+ T cells sorted from blood. Every receptor here comes from a man aged 18 to 30 in good health. CDR3s include the opening cysteine and the closing phenylalanine or tryptophan. D genes are given only for firm matches. Clone size is given for some rows only: seen once, a few or many times, or a class if the clone is expanded.

d_call j_call clone_size v_call cdr3_nt cdr3_aa
- TRBJ2-7 - TRBV28 TGTGCCAGCAGTTTTGTATCTAAGGACGGGCGCGAGCAGTACTTC CASSFVSKDGREQYF
TRBD1 TRBJ2-7 - TRBV2 TGTGCCAGCAACGGACAGGGTTTGTACGAGCAGTACTTC CASNGQGLYEQYF
TRBD2 TRBJ2-1 - TRBV9 TGTGCCAGCAGCGTAGCCCCAGCGGGAGGGCGGAATGAGCAGTTCTTC CASSVAPAGGRNEQFF
- TRBJ1-5 once TRBV4-1 TGCGCCAGCAGCCAACTGGGGGATGACCCCCAGCATTTT CASSQLGDDPQHF
TRBD2 TRBJ2-7 - TRBV4-1 TGCGCCAGCAGCCCTCGGACTAGCGGGGGTCTTAGCTCCTACGAGCAGTACTTC CASSPRTSGGLSSYEQYF
- TRBJ2-2 - TRBV10-3 TGTGCCATCAGTGAGGATCAGACCGGGGAGCTGTTTTTT CAISEDQTGELFF
TRBD1 TRBJ2-2 - TRBV7-9 TGTGCCAGCAGCCCCGGGACAGTACCGTCTGGGGAGCTGTTTTTT CASSPGTVPSGELFF
TRBD1 TRBJ1-6 - TRBV5-4 TGTGCCAGCAGCTTGGTTTCAGGGACAGGAAGTTCACCCCTCCACTTT CASSLVSGTGSSPLHF
TRBD1 TRBJ1-6 - TRBV27 TGTGCCAGCAGTTTAGACAGGGGAGGATCACCCCTCCACTTT CASSLDRGGSPLHF
- TRBJ2-7 - TRBV7-2 TGTGCCAGCAGCTTAGAAAGGGCCACGTGGCAGTACTTC CASSLERATWQYF
- TRBJ1-3 - TRBV5-1 TGCGCCAGCAGCTTGGCTGACTCTCGCTCTGGAAACACCATATATTTT CASSLADSRSGNTIYF
- TRBJ2-5 - TRBV2 TGTGCCAGCAAATCCGGAGGTGAGGAGACCCAGTACTTC CASKSGGEETQYF
- TRBJ1-3 - TRBV5-6 TGTGCCAGCAGCCCAACGTACTCTGGAAACACCATATATTTT CASSPTYSGNTIYF
TRBD1 TRBJ2-7 - TRBV5-1 TGCGCCAGCAGTGCAGGGGGCTACGAGCAGTACTTC CASSAGGYEQYF
- TRBJ1-2 - TRBV2 TGTGCCAGCAGGGAGAGGACCGGGGAAGGTGGCTACACCTTC CASRERTGEGGYTF
TRBD2 TRBJ2-2 - TRBV27 TGTGCCAGCAGTCCGGGACTAGCGGGATTGGGGGACACCGGGGAGCTGTTTTTT CASSPGLAGLGDTGELFF
TRBD1 TRBJ1-1 - TRBV5-1 TGCGCCAGCAGCTCGACAGGGGGGATATCGAACACTGAAGCTTTCTTT CASSSTGGISNTEAFF
TRBD1 TRBJ1-1 - TRBV7-9 TGTGCCAGCAGCCTCGGACAGGCTCACGAAGCTTTCTTT CASSLGQAHEAFF
- TRBJ2-1 - TRBV4-3 TGCGCCAGCAGCCAAGAATCCCCTTTAAAGGGTGTGGGAAATGAGCAGTTCTTC CASSQESPLKGVGNEQFF
- TRBJ2-7 - TRBV6-6 TGTGCCAGCAGTTACCCGTTAGCTCACGAGCAGTACTTC CASSYPLAHEQYF
TRBD1 TRBJ2-7 - TRBV5-1 TGCGCCAGCAGCTTGGCCCCGGGACAGGTGACCTACGAGCAGTACTTC CASSLAPGQVTYEQYF
- TRBJ1-1 - TRBV28 TGTGCCAGCTCCTCGCCCCAAACTATGAACACTGAAGCTTTCTTT CASSSPQTMNTEAFF
- TRBJ1-6 - TRBV10-2 TGCGCCAGCAGTGATCTTAGGACAGCTCAAAATTCACCCCTCCACTTT CASSDLRTAQNSPLHF
TRBD1 TRBJ1-1 - TRBV30 TGTGCCTGGAGTGTACAGGGGATCTACACTGAAGCTTTCTTT CAWSVQGIYTEAFF
TRBD1 TRBJ1-2 - TRBV6-6 TGTGCCAGCAGTTACTCGAGGGGGCCCTATGGCTACACCTTC CASSYSRGPYGYTF
TRBD1 TRBJ1-6 once TRBV5-5 TGTGCCAGCAGCTTGGTTGGGACAGGGGATTCACCCCTCCACTTT CASSLVGTGDSPLHF
TRBD2 TRBJ2-7 - TRBV6-5 TGTGCCAGCAGTTGGGCGGGGGATGAGCAGTACTTC CASSWAGDEQYF
- TRBJ2-5 - TRBV14 TGTGCCAGCAGCCAAGTTAAATCGGGGCAAGAGACCCAGTACTTC CASSQVKSGQETQYF
TRBD1 TRBJ1-3 - TRBV5-4 TGTGCCAGGCAGGGGGCGCCCGGAAACACCATATATTTT CARQGAPGNTIYF
TRBD2 TRBJ2-7 - TRBV18 TGTGCCAGCTCGGAGGGTTTAGCGGGAGGGCCGTCCGAGCAGTACTTC CASSEGLAGGPSEQYF
- TRBJ2-3 - TRBV2 TGTGCCAGCAACTCGTTCAGGGCAGCTGCAGATACGCAGTATTTT CASNSFRAAADTQYF
- TRBJ2-2 - TRBV5-4 TGTGCCAGCAGCCCGACAGGGAGGGCCGGGGAGCTGTTTTTT CASSPTGRAGELFF
- TRBJ1-2 - TRBV28 TGTGCCAGCAGTACGCAACGGCCGGGACAACTGCTCTATGGCTACACCTTC CASSTQRPGQLLYGYTF
- TRBJ1-1 - TRBV2 TGTGCCAGCAGGGGGGGGTACACTGAAGCTTTCTTT CASRGGYTEAFF
TRBD2 TRBJ2-5 - TRBV4-1 TGCGCCAGCAGCCAAGATGCTAGCGGGGGCGAGGAGACCCAGTACTTC CASSQDASGGEETQYF
- TRBJ1-3 - TRBV5-1 TGCGCCAGCAGCTTGGCCAGCTCTGGAAACACCATATATTTT CASSLASSGNTIYF
- TRBJ2-3 - TRBV2 TGTGCCAGCAGTATTCTGGACAGACCCTCCACAGATACGCAGTATTTT CASSILDRPSTDTQYF
- TRBJ1-1 few TRBV2 TGTGCCAGCACCGACACCAGTTACACTGAAGCTTTCTTT CASTDTSYTEAFF
TRBD1 TRBJ1-2 - TRBV4-3 TGCGCCAGCAGCCAAACGGGACAGTTGATATATGGCTACACCTTC CASSQTGQLIYGYTF
TRBD2 TRBJ2-3 - TRBV6-1 TGTGCCAGCAGGACGGGCGGGGGGACAGATACGCAGTATTTT CASRTGGGTDTQYF
- TRBJ1-3 - TRBV11-3 TGTGCCAGCAGCTTCGCCGCAGGCGTAGAAAACACCATATATTTT CASSFAAGVENTIYF
- TRBJ2-7 - TRBV6-1 TGTGCCAGCAGTGACCGATGGGAGCAGTACTTC CASSDRWEQYF
TRBD2 TRBJ2-1 - TRBV5-6 TGTGCCAGCACCCAACTAGCGGGAAAAAGGGGTGAGCAGTTCTTC CASTQLAGKRGEQFF
TRBD1 TRBJ1-2 - TRBV28 TGTGCCAGCGAGGGACAGGGGGCCCCTGGCTACACCTTC CASEGQGAPGYTF
- TRBJ1-4 - TRBV29-1 TGCAGCGTTGAAGACGGGAGTTTAGGACGGGTCGAAAAACTGTTTTTT CSVEDGSLGRVEKLFF